A single sample gave rise to the 28 T cell receptor beta chains below, sequenced in a study of T cell responses to AZD1222 COVID-19 vaccine. This table comes from immunoSEQ multiplex PCR, and its TCRdb copy is limited to in-frame clones, with some not included. The sample includes 100,000 to 120,000 clones, roughly 90% seen only once; the top ten take about 15%. The material sequenced was peripheral blood, taken 28 days after the second AZD1222 dose. These receptors all come from an adult who received the AZD1222 COVID-19 vaccine.

This clone occurred once. The V call is TRBV27, the J call TRBJ1-6; possible D gene TRBD1, 5 bases. Germline values: CDR1 MNHEY, CDR2 SMNVEV (reference sequence). This CDR3 is built from 16 residues. Trimming removed 4 bases from V and 6 bases from J, with 16 bases in between. CDR3 nucleotides: TGTGCCAGCAGTTCCGAGTTGTTTGGGGGTAATTCACCCCTCCACTTT. Translation: CASSSELFGGNSPLHF.

The V call is TRBV6-5, the J call TRBJ1-2; a possible D gene is TRBD1 (5 bases). The CDR3 sequence is 14 residues long. V was trimmed by 0 bases and J by 9 bases, leaving 14 bases between them. Germline V gene sequence: CDR1 MNHEY, CDR2 SVGAGI. CDR3 DNA: TGTGCCAGCAGTTACTCGGGGGATTTGGGGCGCTACACCTTC. The encoded protein is CASSYSGDLGRYTF.

The chain is built from TRBV11-3 and TRBJ2-2; D might be TRBD1 or TRBD2, each matching 5 bases. CDR3 size: 14 residues. Per germline, CDR1 SGHNT and CDR2 YENEEA. Trimming stripped 2 bases from V and 7 bases from J, with 11 bases between. The CDR3 sequence: CASSLRGRNGELFF. The CDR3 DNA reads as TGTGCCAGCAGCTTACGGGGCCGGAACGGGGAGCTGTTTTTT.

V gene TRBV9 combines with J gene TRBJ1-4, with no clear D. Trimming removed 0 bases from V and 8 bases from J, with 20 bases in between. The CDR3 is 17 amino acids. The V gene's germline CDR1 is SGDLS and CDR2 YYNGEE. CDR3 nucleotide sequence: TGTGCCAGCAGCGTAGGGGTTGAAAGGAAACTCGAAGAAAAACTGTTTTTT. Translated: CASSVGVERKLEEKLFF.

The chain carries TRBV4-1 and TRBJ2-1; TRBD2 agrees at 13 bases. Germline loops: CDR1 MGHRA, CDR2 YSYEKL. This CDR3 region has 15 residues. V lost 2 bases to trimming and J lost 9 bases; unmatched junction nucleotides: 4. The chain's CDR3 is CASSQLTSGRGEQFF. CDR3 DNA sequence: TGCGCCAGCAGCCAACTCACTAGCGGGAGGGGTGAGCAGTTCTTC.

The CDR3 nucleotides are TGTGCCAGCAGTTCCTTACTAGCGGGAGACAACAATGAGCAGTTCTTC. This translates into CASSSLLAGDNNEQFF. The rearrangement joins TRBV28 to TRBJ2-1; 11 bases are shared with TRBD2. Germline values: CDR1 MDHEN, CDR2 SYDVKM. The CDR3 totals 16 residues. The ends lost 4 bases at V and 5 bases at J; junction bases unmatched: 7. Variable domain in full (rest from reference TRBV28 and TRBJ2-1): DVKVTQSSRYLVKRTGEKVFLECVQDMDHENMFWYRQDPGLGLRLIYFSYDVKMKEKGDIPEGYSVSREKKERFSLILESASTNQTSMYLCASSSLLAGDNNEQFFGPGTRLTVL.

V and J are TRBV2 and TRBJ1-5; tentatively, D is TRBD1 (6 bases). Germline V CDR1 and CDR2: SNHLY, FYNNEI. The V gene lost 3 bases and the J gene lost 1 base, with 10 bases spanning the gap. This CDR3 has 15 amino acids. CDR3 residues: CASSEQGTSNQPQHF. The DNA of the CDR3 is TGTGCCAGCAGTGAGCAGGGGACCAGCAATCAGCCCCAGCATTTT.

The CDR3: CAWSVRSAWTDTQYF. The CDR3, as DNA: TGTGCCTGGAGTGTACGCAGCGCTTGGACAGATACGCAGTATTTT. The chain joins TRBV30 to TRBJ2-3; D call uncertain. The germline V gene has CDR1 GTSNPN and CDR2 SVGIG (reference sequence). The V gene lost 0 bases and the J gene lost 3 bases, with 13 bases spanning the gap. CDR3 length: 15 amino acids.

The J gene is TRBJ1-2, the V gene TRBV19; 9 bases match TRBD1. CDR1 and CDR2 from the germline V gene are LNHDA and SQIVND (reference sequence). Trimming at V came to 5 bases and at J to 5 bases, leaving 12 bases not matched to a gene. This CDR3 spans 16 amino acids. The CDR3 coding sequence is TGTGCCAGTAGTCCCCCCGGGACAGGGAGTTGGTATGGCTACACCTTC. Its translation is CASSPPGTGSWYGYTF.

A remark on this clone: This CDR3 is also generated by other DNA sequences in the sample. The chain is built from TRBV5-1 and TRBJ1-1; D uncertain. Germline CDR1 and CDR2: SGHRS and YFSETQ. The CDR3 is made up of 12 amino acids. Deletions cut 4 bases from V and 6 bases from J, with 10 bases between. The CDR3 protein is CASSLVGSEAFF. The DNA of the CDR3 is TGCGCCAGCAGCCTAGTGGGGTCTGAAGCTTTCTTT.

The rearrangement joins TRBV30 to TRBJ2-3, with TRBD1 matching 10 bases. Germline CDR1 GTSNPN, CDR2 SVGIG (reference sequence). This CDR3 contains 17 residues. V shed 2 bases, J shed 1 base, and the junction held 9 bases outside the gene matches. CDR3 in amino acids: CAWSLPRQGAGTDTQYF. As DNA, the CDR3 is TGTGCCTGGAGTCTTCCGCGACAGGGGGCGGGCACAGATACGCAGTATTTT.

This clone was seen only once. The rearrangement joins TRBV7-9 to TRBJ2-1; D remains ambiguous. V gave up 1 base and J gave up 12 bases, with 13 bases separating them. Germline V CDR1 and CDR2: SEHNR, FQNEAQ (reference sequence). The CDR3 consists of 13 residues. The CDR3 region is CASSLEIGSGQFF. Here the CDR3 DNA reads TGTGCCAGCAGCTTAGAAATAGGGTCTGGGCAGTTCTTC.

The CDR3 loop is CASSSGTPSGYGYTF. The CDR3 DNA is TGTGCCAGCAGCTCCGGGACACCCTCAGGCTATGGCTACACCTTC. The chain couples TRBV7-2 to TRBJ1-2; a possible D gene is TRBD1 (6 bases). Germline-derived CDR1 and CDR2 are SGHTA and FQGNSA. This CDR3 has 15 residues. The ends were cut back, 4 bases at V and 4 bases at J, with 16 bases in the middle.

This chain joins TRBV13 and TRBJ2-1; D remains ambiguous. CDR1 is PRHDT, CDR2 FYEKMQ, per germline (reference sequence). Trimming left V 5 bases short and J 6 bases short, with 14 bases between. The CDR3 consists of 14 residues. The CDR3, as DNA: TGTGCCAGCAGCCTGACATCAGCATCCAATGAGCAGTTCTTC. Translation: CASSLTSASNEQFF.

The chain recombines TRBV2 with TRBJ1-4; unclear D gene. In germline, CDR1 is SNHLY, CDR2 FYNNEI. The V gene lost 5 bases and the J gene lost 11 bases, with 9 bases spanning the gap. The CDR3 is 11 amino acids. The CDR3 spells CASSPIGKLFF. The CDR3 nucleotides are TGTGCCAGCAGTCCTATCGGGAAACTGTTTTTT. The full variable domain, with the rest looked up from reference TRBV2 and TRBJ1-4, is EPEVTQTPSHQVTQMGQEVILRCVPISNHLYFYWYRQILGQKVEFLVSFYNNEISEKSEIFDDQFSVERPDGSNFTLKIRSTKLEDSAMYFCASSPIGKLFFGSGTQLSVL.

The CDR3 protein is CASSDTPGQGSSPLHF. In nucleotides, the CDR3 is TGTGCCAGCAGCGATACTCCGGGACAGGGGAGTTCACCCCTCCACTTT. V usage is TRBV7-2 and J usage is TRBJ1-6; 10 bases agree with TRBD1. V gave up 5 bases and J gave up 9 bases; unmatched junction bases: 10. The CDR3 extends over 16 amino acids. The V gene's germline CDR1 is SGHTA and CDR2 FQGNSA.

The chain couples TRBV6-1 to TRBJ2-7; D is perhaps TRBD1 (6 bases). The CDR3 extends over 17 amino acids. Germline values: CDR1 MNHNS, CDR2 SASEGT. V was trimmed by 2 bases and J by 0 bases, leaving 17 bases between them. The CDR3 region is CASSELVGASDSYEQYF. DNA of the CDR3: TGTGCCAGCAGTGAATTAGTGGGGGCCTCAGACTCCTACGAGCAGTACTTC.

This clone appeared a single time. The chain couples TRBV5-1 to TRBJ2-7; 7 bases agree with TRBD2. The CDR3 is made up of 15 amino acids. Trimming at V came to 0 bases and at J to 2 bases, leaving 5 bases not matched to a gene. CDR1 SGHRS and CDR2 YFSETQ come from the germline V gene. The CDR3 coding sequence is TGCGCCAGCAGCTTGGGGGAGGGGTCCCCCTACGAGCAGTACTTC. Amino acid sequence: CASSLGEGSPYEQYF.

The chain couples TRBV28 to TRBJ2-7, with TRBD2 matching over 8 bases. This CDR3 comprises 15 residues. The trim removed 6 bases at V and 5 bases at J, leaving 12 bases unmatched. Germline values: CDR1 MDHEN, CDR2 SYDVKM. CDR3 coding DNA: TGTGCCAGCAGCCCCGGGGGGGCAGGAAGGAACGAGCAGTACTTC. Protein: CASSPGGAGRNEQYF. Using reference TRBV28 and TRBJ2-7 for the parts outside the CDR3, the full variable domain is DVKVTQSSRYLVKRTGEKVFLECVQDMDHENMFWYRQDPGLGLRLIYFSYDVKMKEKGDIPEGYSVSREKKERFSLILESASTNQTSMYLCASSPGGAGRNEQYFGPGTRLTVT.

The chain joins TRBV29-1 to TRBJ1-2; no definite D call. This CDR3 region has 12 residues. Germline V gives CDR1 SQVTM, CDR2 ANQGSEA. Trimming took off 3 bases at V and 0 bases at J, with 5 bases between the two ends. CDR3 DNA: TGCAGCGTTGACAGTACTAACTATGGCTACACCTTC. Translated, it gives CSVDSTNYGYTF.

V is TRBV6-5 and J is TRBJ1-1; 10 bases agree with TRBD1. Unmatched junction bases numbered 5, after V lost 7 bases and J lost 3 bases. The CDR3 sequence is 14 residues long. The V gene's germline CDR1 is MNHEY and CDR2 SVGAGI. The CDR3 here is CASTEGTGDTEAFF. The CDR3 nucleotides read TGTGCCAGCACCGAAGGGACAGGGGACACTGAAGCTTTCTTT.

The V gene is TRBV27, the J gene TRBJ2-5; TRBD1 matches 8 bases. V shed 7 bases and J 5 bases; nucleotides not matched to a gene: 9. The CDR3 contains 14 residues. CDR1 is MNHEY and CDR2 is SMNVEV in the germline V gene (reference sequence). In nucleotides, the CDR3 is TGTGCCAGCAAACCCGACAGGGGTAGGGAGACCCAGTACTTC. Its translation is CASKPDRGRETQYF.

The rearrangement joins TRBV3-1 (or the pseudogene TRBV3-2) to TRBJ1-2, with D uncertain. Germline V gene sequence: CDR1 LGHDT, CDR2 YNNKEL (reference sequence). Trimming stripped 7 bases from V and 4 bases from J, with 16 bases between. The CDR3 has 14 residues. In nucleotides, the CDR3 is TGTGCCAGCACCCCACAGACGGGGAGCTATGGCTACACCTTC. Protein product: CASTPQTGSYGYTF.

The CDR3 spells CASRESSYNSPLHF. The CDR3 DNA is TGTGCCAGCAGGGAGAGCTCCTATAATTCACCCCTCCACTTT. The gene calls are TRBV7-3 and TRBJ1-6, with no clear D. The germline V gene has CDR1 SGHTA and CDR2 FQGTGA. The CDR3 runs 14 residues. V was pared by 6 bases and J by 0 bases, with 6 bases between.

This chain uses TRBV27 with TRBJ1-1, with D perhaps TRBD1 (6 bases). This CDR3 spans 13 amino acids. V was trimmed by 7 bases and J by 1 base, leaving 10 bases between them. Germline V gene lookup returns CDR1 MNHEY and CDR2 SMNVEV (reference sequence). CDR3 loop: CASTRGANTEAFF. The CDR3 DNA sequence: TGTGCCAGCACCCGGGGGGCGAACACTGAAGCTTTCTTT.

The V and J genes are TRBV19 and TRBJ1-2, with D possibly TRBD1 on 6 matching bases. The CDR3 length is 16 residues. The V end was cut by 4 bases, the J end by 4 bases, with 19 bases between. Germline-derived CDR1 and CDR2 are LNHDA and SQIVND (reference sequence). For the CDR3, the DNA is TGTGCCAGTAGTAATAACCCGACAGGAGGCGGCTATGGCTACACCTTC. Its protein product is CASSNNPTGGGYGYTF. The variable domain in full, with the rest retrieved from reference TRBV19 and TRBJ1-2, is DGGITQSPKYLFRKEGQNVTLSCEQNLNHDAMYWYRQDPGQGLRLIYYSQIVNDFQKGDIAEGYSVSREKKESFPLTVTSAQKNPTAFYLCASSNNPTGGGYGYTFGSGTRLTVV.

The rearrangement uses TRBV5-1 and TRBJ2-7, with 7 bases matching TRBD1. Trimming removed 0 bases from V and 7 bases from J; junction bases left unmatched: 10. The CDR3 runs 15 residues. Germline V lookup: CDR1 SGHRS, CDR2 YFSETQ. The chain's CDR3 is CASSLVGTAPGEQYF. CDR3 coding DNA: TGCGCCAGCAGCTTGGTAGGGACAGCCCCTGGGGAGCAGTACTTC.

The V gene is TRBV6-5, the J gene TRBJ2-7; tentative D call: TRBD2 (5 bases). The ends were cut back, 6 bases at V and 1 base at J, with 13 bases in the middle. The CDR3 spans 14 residues. CDR1 and CDR2 from the germline V gene are MNHEY and SVGAGI. CDR3 in DNA: TGTGCCAGCAGAAGAGGGAAAGTGTCCTACGAGCAGTACTTC. This gives the protein CASRRGKVSYEQYF.